One TCR beta chain is described in this entry. Germline CDR1 SGHDT, CDR2 YYEEEE. The CDR3 is made up of 17 amino acids. V lost 2 bases to trimming and J lost 0 bases, with 15 bases between them. This record comes from a study of control samples from healthy donors and cancer patients. Some clones are missing from TCRdb's copy, which holds only in-frame ones; the method was immunoSEQ multiplex PCR. The sample shows about 170,000 clones, about 93% of them seen only once. This receptor was identified in a woman aged 55-75 years in good health. The sample consisted of blood. The rearrangement uses TRBV5-6 and TRBJ1-3; D gene ambiguous. The CDR3: CASSFRWVENSGNTIYF. The DNA of the CDR3 is TGTGCCAGCAGCTTTAGATGGGTGGAGAACTCTGGAAACACCATATATTTT. The full variable domain, completed using reference TRBV5-6 and TRBJ1-3, is DAGVTQSPTHLIKTRGQQVTLRCSPKSGHDTVSWYQQALGQGPQFIFQYYEEEERQRGNFPDRFSGHQFPNYSSELNVNALLLGDSALYLCASSFRWVENSGNTIYFGEGSWLTVV.